This entry concerns a single T cell receptor beta chain. Its antigen is not known. The length of the CDR3 is 13 residues. Germline lookup yields CDR1 SQVTM and CDR2 ANQGSEA. With 5 bases removed from V and 0 bases from J, the gap between germline ends came to 10 bases. This PCR relied on a set of 60 Vbeta primers and 13 Jbeta primers. In the original processing: Later, tens of millions of unique TCR beta chains were counted in an analysis, and approximately 10 million of them were shared. Method: immunoSEQ multiplex PCR; TCRdb's copy keeps in-frame clones and lacks some. That table supplies the V and J calls and clone size; D and trimming were determined from the DNA. Of about 150,000 clones in the sample, around 79% were seen once. The CMV serostatus of this donor went unrecorded. This record belongs to a study of cytomegalovirus exposure and HLA in healthy donors. Turning to the study itself: Roughly 85 million unique TCRs from HLA-typed donors made up an early data release. General study findings and limits: Analysis performed later showed TCR beta chains linked to HLA being more clonally expanded than equally common others.

The chain combines TRBV29-1 with TRBJ1-1; possibly TRBD1 for D (5 bases). The origin of this receptor is a human donor in good health. Sequencing input: PBMCs. CDR3 in amino acids: CSVKTELNTEAFF. The CDR3 DNA is TGCAGCGTTAAGACAGAGCTGAACACTGAAGCTTTCTTT.